This T cell receptor (beta chain) was sequenced during a study of T cells in Graves' hyperthyroidism and ophthalmopathy. Overall study: Prior to any treatment, at the point of initial diagnosis, peripheral blood was collected.

Regarding this clonotype: What it recognizes is unknown. The junction differs from germline at one of its ends, possibly a read error.

Broader study findings: Onset of ophthalmopathy came a median approximately 6 months after the model predicted it. Blood held most thyroid clonotypes expanded above 0.001 frequency.

The investigators amplified TCR beta CDR3 regions from RNA transcripts. The study used the HTBI primer set for a first-round RT-PCR of the TCR CDR3. Each CDR3 protein gets one entry after TCRdb re-called the multiplex PCR reads with MiXCR. This table has hundreds of thousands of distinct CDR3 sequences, 24% appearing once. The CDR3 is 11 amino acids. CDR1 and CDR2 from the germline V gene are SGHTA and FQGNSA. What was sequenced was blood. The sequence derives from a woman younger than 45 with Graves' ophthalmopathy. The chain recombines TRBV7-2 with TRBJ2-7; no firm D call. The CDR3 region has the DNA TGTGGCAGCAGCGTCAGCTACGAGCAGTACTTC. Amino acid sequence: CGSSVSYEQYF.